The 14 T cell receptor beta chains presented below share a single source sample, sequenced in a study of T cell clones after liver transplantation. Profiled with immunoSEQ multiplex PCR; TCRdb holds only in-frame clones, not every one. The table shows more than 95,000 clones, with around four fifths occurring only once. The source was CD4+ T cells from blood, collected before liver transplant. These receptors originate from a human donor who received a liver transplant.

Only a few counts were recorded for this clone. CDR3 region: CASSLVGERTRELFF. The CDR3, as DNA: TGCGCCAGCAGCTTGGTTGGGGAACGGACACGGGAGCTGTTTTTT. This rearrangement joins TRBV5-1 to TRBJ2-2; tentative D call: TRBD1 (5 bases). This CDR3 has 15 amino acids. Trimming removed 0 bases from V and 9 bases from J, with 15 bases in between. Germline loops: CDR1 SGHRS, CDR2 YFSETQ. The entire variable domain, with the rest obtained from reference TRBV5-1 and TRBJ2-2, is as follows: KAGVTQTPRYLIKTRGQQVTLSCSPISGHRSVSWYQQTPGQGLQFLFEYFSETQRNKGNFPGRFSGRQFSNSRSEMNVSTLELGDSALYLCASSLVGERTRELFFGEGSRLTVL.

This chain connects TRBV19 to TRBJ1-2, with TRBD1 identical over 7 bases. Germline trimming cut 6 bases from V and 5 bases from J; bases unmatched to any gene: 3. Germline CDR1 and CDR2: LNHDA and SQIVND (reference sequence). There are 12 residues in the CDR3. CDR3 in DNA: TGTGCCAGTAGGGACAGGCAGTATGGCTACACCTTC. Translation gives CASRDRQYGYTF.

The chain combines TRBV18 with TRBJ2-2, with TRBD1 matching over 9 bases. Trimming cost V 4 bases and J 9 bases; bases outside gene matches: 9. There are 15 residues in the CDR3. Germline CDR1 KGHSH, CDR2 LQKENI. As DNA, the CDR3 is TGTGCCAGCTCACGACAGGGGGAAACACACCGGGAGCTGTTTTTT. Translating it yields CASSRQGETHRELFF.

In its sample, this clone was seen a few times. V usage is TRBV4-3 and J usage is TRBJ1-2; 7 bases map to TRBD1. The CDR3 spans 12 residues. Germline values: CDR1 LGHNA, CDR2 YSLEER. J was trimmed by 6 bases and V by 3 bases; bases with no gene match: 1. The CDR3 protein is CASSQGQNGYTF. The CDR3 coding sequence is TGCGCCAGCAGCCAGGGACAGAATGGCTACACCTTC.

A few counts support this clone. The rearrangement links TRBV9 to TRBJ1-1; D is uncertain. V gave up 0 bases and J gave up 1 base, with 10 bases separating them. CDR1 and CDR2 from the germline V gene are SGDLS and YYNGEE. The CDR3 totals 15 residues. The CDR3 coding sequence is TGTGCCAGCAGCGTAGGGGGTTTGGGGAACACTGAAGCTTTCTTT. Its protein product is CASSVGGLGNTEAFF.

CDR3 in amino acids: CASSLGAKDTEAFF. The CDR3 nucleotides are TGTGCCAGCAGCTTGGGGGCAAAGGACACTGAAGCTTTCTTT. V is TRBV5-4 and J is TRBJ1-1; D uncertain. This CDR3 region has 14 residues. Germline CDR1 SGHNT, CDR2 YYREEE (reference sequence). The V and J ends lost 0 bases and 3 bases respectively, with 9 bases between them.

The chain carries TRBV15 and TRBJ1-1, with a possible D match to TRBD1 (5 bases). The CDR3 runs to 14 residues. Germline-derived CDR1 and CDR2 are LNHNV and YYDKDF (reference sequence). Trimming stripped 6 bases from V and 4 bases from J, with 15 bases between. In nucleotides, the CDR3 is TGTGCCACCAGAGGGGCGGGAATTGGCACTGAAGCTTTCTTT. Translating gives CATRGAGIGTEAFF.

The rearrangement joins TRBV11-3 to TRBJ2-1; 11 bases align to TRBD2. Trimming cost V 5 bases and J 10 bases; bases outside gene matches: 10. CDR3 length: 15 residues. In germline, CDR1 is SGHNT, CDR2 YENEEA. The CDR3 DNA is TGTGCCAGCAGCATTGGGACTAGCGGCCAGGGCGAGCAGTTCTTC. Its translation: CASSIGTSGQGEQFF.

The chain is built from TRBV7-6 and TRBJ1-6; TRBD1 might be the D (6 bases). In germline, CDR1 is SGHVS, CDR2 FNYEAQ. The V and J ends lost 3 bases and 6 bases respectively, with 9 bases between them. The CDR3 extends over 14 amino acids. Here the CDR3 reads CASSLDRSNSPLHF. In nucleotides, the CDR3 is TGTGCCAGCAGCTTGGACAGAAGTAATTCACCCCTCCACTTT.

The V and J genes are TRBV5-1 and TRBJ1-1, with a weak D call TRBD1 (5 bases). Germline V gene data show CDR1 as SGHRS and CDR2 as YFSETQ. Trimming took 0 bases from V and 5 from J, leaving 17 bases between them. The CDR3 length is 16 residues. The CDR3 nucleotides are TGCGCCAGCAGCTTGGCCCTGGGTAGGGGAAGGACTGAAGCTTTCTTT. Its translation: CASSLALGRGRTEAFF. The full variable domain, its missing parts supplied by reference TRBV5-1 and TRBJ1-1, is KAGVTQTPRYLIKTRGQQVTLSCSPISGHRSVSWYQQTPGQGLQFLFEYFSETQRNKGNFPGRFSGRQFSNSRSEMNVSTLELGDSALYLCASSLALGRGRTEAFFGQGTRLTVV.

This CDR3 is CASSPDRVGGNTEAFF. In nucleotides, the CDR3 is TGTGCCAGCTCACCGGACAGGGTAGGGGGGAACACTGAAGCTTTCTTT. The chain carries TRBV18 and TRBJ1-1, with 8 bases that match TRBD1. V gave up 3 bases and J gave up 1 base; unmatched junction bases: 7. Germline V CDR1 and CDR2: KGHSH, LQKENI. The CDR3 consists of 16 residues. The full variable domain, rest sourced from reference TRBV18 and TRBJ1-1, is NAGVMQNPRHLVRRRGQEARLRCSPMKGHSHVYWYRQLPEEGLKFMVYLQKENIIDESGMPKERFSAEFPKEGPSILRIQQVVRGDSAAYFCASSPDRVGGNTEAFFGQGTRLTVV.

This chain links TRBV27 with TRBJ2-7; 10 bases agree with TRBD2. Germline CDR1 is MNHEY and CDR2 is SMNVEV (reference sequence). V lost 3 bases, J lost 4 bases, and 6 bases stayed unmatched. The length of the CDR3 is 15 residues. The CDR3 sequence: CASSFIAGGRYEQYF. CDR3 DNA: TGTGCCAGCAGTTTTATAGCGGGAGGAAGGTACGAGCAGTACTTC.

The V call is TRBV28, the J call TRBJ1-5; 7 bases match TRBD1. Germline values: CDR1 MDHEN, CDR2 SYDVKM. The CDR3 sequence is 15 residues long. Trimming cost V 6 bases and J 1 base; bases outside gene matches: 6. The CDR3 DNA is TGTGCCAGCAGGCAGGGGGGATTGAGCAATCAGCCCCAGCATTTT. Its translation is CASRQGGLSNQPQHF.

The chain couples TRBV14 to TRBJ2-7; the match to TRBD1 covers 7 bases. The CDR3 sequence is 15 residues long. V gave up 2 bases and J gave up 1 base; unmatched junction bases: 5. The germline V gene encodes CDR1 SGHDN and CDR2 FVKESK. The CDR3 protein is CASSQLRQGSYEQYF. CDR3 DNA sequence: TGTGCCAGCAGCCAACTGAGACAGGGTTCCTACGAGCAGTACTTC.